This entry describes one T cell receptor (beta chain). What this receptor recognizes is not known. The input lacks base qualities; no much larger clone sits a single base away. The time point label for this specimen denotes: baseline before first vaccination. Vaccinee samples came from UK trials COV001 and COV002, including a single-blind randomized controlled phase 2/3 trial of AZD1222 (ChAdOx1 nCoV-19) in healthy adults. For TCRbeta chain sequencing, PBMC samples were collected from trial participants at day 0 and at day 28 after the second dose. The CDR3 regions of human TCRbeta chains were subjected to immunosequencing. On the authors' methods: Repertoire TCRs were matched against a reference library of SARS-CoV-2-specific TCRs generated with the MIRA antigen-specificity platform. Breadth was defined as the fraction of unique TCRs that were SARS-CoV-2-associated. Depth was defined as the fraction of total T cells that were SARS-CoV-2-associated. Using the MIRA data, every spike-specific TCR was mapped to the spike region that the TCR reacted to and assigned to either a CD4 or a CD8 class. Log10-transformed breadth and depth values were compared by one-way ANOVA with Sidak's multiple comparisons tests. TCRdb took over this immuneACCESS table, retaining in-frame rearrangements with V and J assigned. Such tables are incomplete; in checked studies, under half of the missing clones stem from an unresolved V gene, and the remainder is unexplained. Clone size and V and J calls were adopted from that table, with D and trimming inferred from the DNA. The sample yields around 89,000 clones; approximately 91% were counted once. Of the sample, 20% to 25% is held by the ten largest clones.

The sample comes from a study of T cell responses to AZD1222 COVID-19 vaccine (dated by TCRdb to the early 2020s). With respect to the entire study: AZD1222 recipients given second doses at about 4 weeks or at about 12 weeks were pooled, since spike-specific TCR depth and breadth were not found to differ between the two schedules. A total of 233 trial participants underwent TCR sequencing, of whom about 210 had received two doses of AZD1222 and around 25 had received two doses of the MenACWY control vaccine. Enrollment into the trials was organized by age into subgroups of 18-55, 56-69 and 70-plus years, and those subgroups contained roughly 160, 29 and 62 TCR-sequenced participants, respectively. What the work shows at the level of the full study, not this receptor alone: Vaccine-associated CD4 TCRs spanned the whole spike protein, with dominant responses in regions 160-218 and 743-854. Conclusions about previously exposed vaccinees were limited because only six AZD1222 recipients were SARS-CoV-2 seropositive at baseline. After two AZD1222 doses, both the breadth and the depth of spike-specific TCRs were significantly higher than at day 0 and than in MenACWY recipients. Epitopes outside the regions mutated in the B.1.351 and B.1.1.7 variants were reportedly recognized by nearly half of the unique spike-specific TCRs. No day 14 peak-response samples were available, so repertoires were characterized only after the peak T cell response. Participants were mostly white British and included more females than males, and it was suggested by the authors that clonal diversity may have been underestimated. The 56-69-year group was small, and its depth increase did not reach significance, likely because of low power.

The CDR3 has 15 amino acids, counting the end cysteine and phenylalanine. Only the CDR3 part of the read is kept: 45 bases, read in frame from the first base. V sheds 4 bases and J sheds 3 bases, leaving 15 bases between their ends. According to the germline V gene, CDR1 reads LGHNA and CDR2 reads YSLEER. The V and J genes are TRBV4-3 and TRBJ1-2; the D segment cannot be called with confidence. The sample was peripheral blood, taken on day 0 of AZD1222 vaccination. The TCR was taken from an adult in good health. In nucleotide form, the sequence is TGCGCCAGCAGCCCCCAGATGGCGCATTACTATGGCTACACCTTC. Its translation reads: CASSPQMAHYYGYTF.